The next 28 T cell receptor beta chains were all read from a single sample in a study of T cell changes during pregnancy in multiple sclerosis. Libraries were prepared by immunoSEQ multiplex PCR; TCRdb keeps only in-frame clonotypes and omits some of them. The data hold about 34,000 clones, with almost 90% observed a single time. The source was CD8+ T cells from peripheral blood mononuclear cells, collected after pregnancy. Source of these receptors: a female donor with multiple sclerosis, enrolled in a pregnancy study.

The rearrangement joins TRBV7-9 to TRBJ1-5; D is unclear. The CDR3 runs to 14 residues. The germline CDR1 and CDR2 sequences are SEHNR and FQNEAQ (reference sequence). Deletions cut 7 bases from V and 7 bases from J, with 17 bases between. Here the CDR3 reads CASNLAGLGQPQHF. The CDR3, as DNA: TGTGCCAGCAACTTGGCAGGCCTTGGCCAGCCCCAGCATTTT. Full variable domain (missing parts from reference TRBV7-9 and TRBJ1-5): DTGVSQNPRHKITKRGQNVTFRCDPISEHNRLYWYRQTLGQGPEFLTYFQNEAQLEKSRLLSDRFSAERPKGSFSTLEIQRTEQGDSAMYLCASNLAGLGQPQHFGDGTRLSIL.

The genes are TRBV9 and TRBJ2-3, with D perhaps matching TRBD2 (7 bases). The CDR3 consists of 16 residues. V was trimmed by 2 bases and J by 3 bases, leaving 16 bases between them. Germline V CDR1 and CDR2: SGDLS, YYNGEE. As DNA, the CDR3 is TGTGCCAGCAGCGTGGCATCGGGGGGCGGTACAGATACGCAGTATTTT. Encoded protein: CASSVASGGGTDTQYF.

This clone came up a few times. The same CDR3 is also encoded by other DNA sequences in this sample. This rearrangement joins TRBV9 to TRBJ1-1, with 9 positions matching TRBD1. V dropped 0 bases and J dropped 1; count of bases not matched to a gene: 1. The CDR3 sequence is 15 residues long. The germline V gene encodes CDR1 SGDLS and CDR2 YYNGEE. CDR3 nucleotides: TGTGCCAGCAGCGTAGGGACAGGGGCGAACACTGAAGCTTTCTTT. It translates to CASSVGTGANTEAFF.

This clone was recorded once. The chain couples TRBV6-4 to TRBJ2-5; D possibly corresponds to TRBD2 (5 bases). This CDR3 is built from 13 residues. Germline CDR1 and CDR2: MRHNA and SNTAGT. The ends were cut back, 6 bases at V and 5 bases at J, with 13 bases in the middle. The CDR3 here is CASSGATGETQYF. CDR3 DNA: TGTGCCAGCAGCGGAGCGACGGGGGAGACCCAGTACTTC.

There are a few counts of this clone. V is TRBV12-5 and J is TRBJ1-5, with D unclear. The CDR3 length is 13 residues. Germline lookup yields CDR1 LGHNT and CDR2 FRNRAP. Trimming removed 2 bases from V and 5 bases from J, with 7 bases in between. CDR3 sequence reads: CASGLNSDQPQHF. CDR3 nucleotides: TGTGCTAGTGGTTTGAATAGTGATCAGCCCCAGCATTTT.

The chain links TRBV13 to TRBJ1-1; D perhaps matches TRBD1 (6 bases). The germline V and J ends were trimmed by 3 bases and 5 bases, with 16 bases remaining between them. Germline CDR1 reads PRHDT; CDR2 reads FYEKMQ (reference sequence). The CDR3 is 15 residues long. The CDR3 coding sequence is TGTGCCAGCAGCTTCCCGAATAGGGGGGGGACTGAAGCTTTCTTT. It translates to CASSFPNRGGTEAFF.

The chain combines TRBV7-9 with TRBJ2-7; unclear D gene. The CDR3 consists of 12 residues. V lost 5 bases, J lost 1 base, and 6 bases lay in between. Germline V lookup: CDR1 SEHNR, CDR2 FQNEAQ (reference sequence). CDR3 protein: CASSPSSYEQYF. The CDR3 bases are TGTGCCAGCAGCCCTAGTTCCTACGAGCAGTACTTC.

The chain links TRBV7-8 to TRBJ2-5; TRBD2 aligns across 8 bases. The CDR3 sequence is 16 residues long. Germline CDR1 and CDR2: SGHVS and FQNEAQ. Losses at the gene ends were 5 bases for V and 4 bases for J; bases not matched to a gene: 12. The DNA of the CDR3 is TGTGCCAGCAGCCTTCGGCGGGGGGAACGTGCAGAGACCCAGTACTTC. This translates into CASSLRRGERAETQYF.

The rearrangement links TRBV4-1 to TRBJ2-5, with 15 bases matching TRBD2. This CDR3 spans 15 amino acids. V trimming: 3 bases; J trimming: 5 bases; junction bases outside the gene matches: 1. Germline CDR1 MGHRA, CDR2 YSYEKL. DNA of the CDR3: TGCGCCAGCAGCCACGGGACTAGCGGGGGGGAGACCCAGTACTTC. Translation: CASSHGTSGGETQYF.

The V gene is TRBV7-3, the J gene TRBJ2-5; TRBD2 matches 14 bases. J was trimmed by 5 bases and V by 5 bases; bases with no gene match: 10. The CDR3 is 17 residues long. Germline V lookup: CDR1 SGHTA, CDR2 FQGTGA. CDR3 sequence reads: CASSPQGLAGARETQYF. As DNA, the CDR3 is TGTGCCAGCAGCCCCCAGGGACTAGCGGGGGCTAGGGAGACCCAGTACTTC.

The chain joins TRBV27 to TRBJ1-2; weak D call: TRBD1 (5 bases). The germline V and J ends were trimmed by 6 bases and 10 bases, with 39 bases remaining between them. CDR1 MNHEY and CDR2 SMNVEV come from the germline V gene (reference sequence). The CDR3 has 20 amino acids. The DNA for the CDR3 is TGTGCCAGCAGGCTCTGGGGGGGGTTGGAAGCTATGTCTTGTGGTAGGGTCTACACCTTC. Its protein is CASRLWGGLEAMSCGRVYTF.

CDR3 sequence reads: CASSLGTGTNEKLFF. The DNA of the CDR3 is TGTGCCAGCAGCTTGGGGACAGGTACTAATGAAAAACTGTTTTTT. V gene TRBV7-2 combines with J gene TRBJ1-4, with TRBD1 matching 8 bases. CDR3 size: 15 residues. J lost 2 bases, V lost 3 bases, and 2 bases had no gene match. CDR1 SGHTA and CDR2 FQGNSA come from the germline V gene.

Here the CDR3 DNA reads TGTGCCAGCAGTTACGACAGCCCTAATCAGCCCCAGCATTTT. Its protein is CASSYDSPNQPQHF. J is TRBJ1-5 and V is TRBV6-6, with TRBD1 as a possible D gene (5 bases). The CDR3 has 14 amino acids. Trimming left V 2 bases short and J 4 bases short, with 9 bases between. Germline values: CDR1 MNHNY, CDR2 SVGAGI (reference sequence).

V gene TRBV7-9 combines with J gene TRBJ1-1, with unresolved D. This CDR3 region has 15 residues. The V and J ends lost 2 bases and 3 bases respectively, with 13 bases between them. Germline V CDR1 and CDR2: SEHNR, FQNEAQ (reference sequence). In DNA form, the CDR3 reads TGTGCCAGCAGCTTATTCCAGGAGGGAGACACTGAAGCTTTCTTT. Translated, it gives CASSLFQEGDTEAFF.

The V gene is TRBV7-9, the J gene TRBJ2-3; 10 bases map to TRBD2. CDR3 length: 17 residues. J lost 4 bases, V lost 1 base, and 8 bases had no gene match. The germline CDR1 and CDR2 sequences are SEHNR and FQNEAQ (reference sequence). Written as DNA, the CDR3 is TGTGCCAGCAGCTTAGGACGCGGGAGCGGGGGGGCAGATACGCAGTATTTT. Protein: CASSLGRGSGGADTQYF.

CDR3 sequence reads: CASSLWTGDLNGYTF. The DNA for the CDR3 is TGTGCCAGCAGCCTCTGGACAGGGGACCTGAATGGCTACACCTTC. The rearrangement joins TRBV11-2 to TRBJ1-2; 9 positions agree with TRBD1. CDR3 length equals 15 residues. The trim removed 5 bases at V and 6 bases at J, leaving 10 bases unmatched. Germline V gives CDR1 SGHAT, CDR2 FQNNGV. Using reference TRBV11-2 and TRBJ1-2 for the parts outside the CDR3, the full variable domain is EAGVAQSPRYKIIEKRQSVAFWCNPISGHATLYWYQQILGQGPKLLIQFQNNGVVDDSQLPKDRFSAERLKGVDSTLKIQPAKLEDSAVYLCASSLWTGDLNGYTFGSGTRLTVV.

V usage is TRBV19 and J usage is TRBJ1-1; D is undetermined. This CDR3 is built from 16 residues. From germline, CDR1 is LNHDA and CDR2 SQIVND (reference sequence). The ends were cut back, 0 bases at V and 1 base at J, with 12 bases in the middle. The CDR3 bases are TGTGCCAGTAGTATAGATCTGGACTTTAAGAACACTGAAGCTTTCTTT. Its translation: CASSIDLDFKNTEAFF.

The chain combines TRBV7-2 with TRBJ2-7; possibly TRBD1 for D (5 bases). V was pared by 0 bases and J by 1 base, with 22 bases between. Germline V CDR1 and CDR2: SGHTA, FQGNSA. The CDR3 length is 19 residues. CDR3 protein: CASSLAQTGGRFPSYEQYF. The CDR3 coding sequence is TGTGCCAGCAGCTTAGCCCAAACAGGTGGCAGGTTTCCATCCTACGAGCAGTACTTC.

The rearrangement links TRBV11-3 to TRBJ1-1, with D perhaps TRBD1 (6 bases). The germline CDR1 and CDR2 sequences are SGHNT and YENEEA. V was trimmed by 5 bases and J by 1 base, leaving 11 bases between them. The CDR3 consists of 14 residues. For the CDR3, the DNA is TGTGCCAGCAGCGAGGGCAGGGGGAACACTGAAGCTTTCTTT. This translates into CASSEGRGNTEAFF.

The chain carries TRBV20-1 and TRBJ2-7, with 7 bases that match TRBD1. The J segment lost 4 bases and the V segment lost 6 bases, leaving 3 bases of the junction unmatched. This CDR3 comprises 11 residues. Looked up from germline, CDR1 is DFQATT and CDR2 is SNEGSKA (reference sequence). CDR3 sequence reads: CSAKQGYEQYF. Here the CDR3 DNA reads TGCAGTGCAAAACAGGGGTACGAGCAGTACTTC.

In its sample, this clone was seen once. V gene TRBV20-1 combines with J gene TRBJ2-5; possibly TRBD2 for D (5 bases). V gave up 0 bases and J gave up 11 bases, with 10 bases separating them. The CDR3 extends over 11 amino acids. CDR1 is DFQATT and CDR2 is SNEGSKA in the germline V gene (reference sequence). In DNA form, the CDR3 reads TGCAGTGCTAGAGATCCGAGGGATCAGTACTTC. This encodes CSARDPRDQYF.

This clone was seen a single time. The chain links TRBV25-1 to TRBJ2-7; D perhaps matches TRBD2 (5 bases). The CDR3 totals 16 residues. V was trimmed by 2 bases and J by 0 bases, leaving 14 bases between them. In germline, CDR1 is MGHDK, CDR2 SYGVNS. CDR3 protein: CASSEDPGLSSYEQYF. DNA for the CDR3: TGTGCCAGCAGTGAAGACCCGGGGTTAAGCTCCTACGAGCAGTACTTC.

The chain uses TRBV15 and TRBJ2-7; a possible D gene is TRBD1 (5 bases). This CDR3 has 18 residues. Trimming took 2 bases from V and 0 from J, leaving 20 bases between them. Germline-derived CDR1 and CDR2 are LNHNV and YYDKDF (reference sequence). For the CDR3, the DNA is TGTGCCACCAGCAGATTTCCCCCTGACAGCTCCATCTCCTACGAGCAGTACTTC. Translation: CATSRFPPDSSISYEQYF.

This chain uses TRBV6-6 with TRBJ2-1; TRBD2 matches at 9 bases. J lost 7 bases, V lost 8 bases, and 15 bases had no gene match. CDR1 and CDR2 from the germline V gene are MNHNY and SVGAGI (reference sequence). The CDR3 contains 16 residues. CDR3 in amino acids: CASYKLAGGRGNEQFF. Written as DNA, the CDR3 is TGTGCCAGCTACAAACTCGCGGGGGGGCGTGGTAATGAGCAGTTCTTC.

The V call is TRBV2, the J call TRBJ2-7; the D gene is possibly TRBD1 (5 bases). The V gene lost 4 bases and the J gene lost 3 bases, with 10 bases spanning the gap. Germline CDR1 reads SNHLY; CDR2 reads FYNNEI. This CDR3 has 13 residues. CDR3: CASSGGPYYEQYF. CDR3 in DNA: TGTGCCAGCAGTGGGGGCCCATACTACGAGCAGTACTTC.

In DNA, the CDR3 is TGCGCCAGCAGCCACTCTAGCGGGGATAGCTCCTACGAGCAGTACTTC. This codes for CASSHSSGDSSYEQYF. The chain is built from TRBV4-3 and TRBJ2-7, with 9 bases matching TRBD2. The CDR3 contains 16 residues. After removal of 3 bases from V and 0 bases from J, the junction contained 6 bases not matched to a gene. Looked up from germline, CDR1 is LGHNA and CDR2 is YSLEER.

The chain uses TRBV9 and TRBJ2-7, with D possibly matching TRBD1 (5 bases). The germline CDR1 and CDR2 sequences are SGDLS and YYNGEE. This CDR3 has 14 residues. Trimming cost V 4 bases and J 2 bases, with 13 bases left between them. The CDR3: CASSPRQKPYEQYF. CDR3 bases: TGTGCCAGCAGCCCCCGACAGAAACCCTACGAGCAGTACTTC. The entire variable domain, with the rest obtained from reference TRBV9 and TRBJ2-7, is as follows: DSGVTQTPKHLITATGQRVTLRCSPRSGDLSVYWYQQSLDQGLQFLIQYYNGEERAKGNILERFSAQQFPDLHSELNLSSLELGDSALYFCASSPRQKPYEQYFGPGTRLTVT.

The rearrangement links TRBV9 to TRBJ1-2; D may be TRBD1 (6 bases). The CDR3 has 14 residues. Germline lookup yields CDR1 SGDLS and CDR2 YYNGEE. V shed 3 bases and J shed 4 bases, with 13 bases lying between them. CDR3 amino acids: CASSATGFTYGYTF. CDR3 coding DNA: TGTGCCAGCAGCGCCACAGGGTTTACCTATGGCTACACCTTC.